One and the same sample provided the 2 T cell receptor beta chains below, sequenced in a study of blood T cell repertoires in COVID-19. Produced via immunoSEQ multiplex PCR; TCRdb's table is partial and in-frame only. The profile shows some 270,000 clones, just under 90% of them singletons. The specimen was PBMCs or T cells enriched from blood (not recorded which). These receptors all come from a woman in her thirties with acute COVID-19.

The chain joins TRBV14 to TRBJ2-7; D is uncertain. The V and J ends lost 1 base and 5 bases respectively, with 3 bases between them. The CDR3 consists of 11 residues. The V gene's germline CDR1 is SGHDN and CDR2 FVKESK. The CDR3 region has the DNA TGTGCCAGCAGCCAAGCAAACGAGCAGTACTTC. It is translated as CASSQANEQYF.

The chain combines TRBV6-2 or TRBV6-3 with TRBJ2-7, with 9 bases identical to TRBD2. The trim removed 2 bases at V and 1 base at J, leaving 3 bases unmatched. Germline V gives CDR1 MNHEY, CDR2 SVGEGT. The CDR3 length is 15 residues. The CDR3 DNA sequence: TGTGCCAGCAGTTACAACGCGGGAGGGTCCTACGAGCAGTACTTC. Its protein is CASSYNAGGSYEQYF.